Each of the 16 T cell receptor beta chains below was sequenced from the same sample in a study of chemoradiotherapy in HPV16-positive cancers. The protocol was immunoSEQ multiplex PCR, while the TCRdb copy is restricted to in-frame clones and leaves out a portion. Of 750 to 900 clones listed, just under 90% were seen once; the top ten hold roughly 7.2%. Sequences were derived from tumor tissue, sampled from a patient who underwent chemoradiotherapy. These TCRs come from a human donor with HPV-associated anogenital cancer.

The chain has TRBV19 and TRBJ1-5; D unclear. The V end was cut by 11 bases, the J end by 3 bases, with 17 bases between. Germline V gene data show CDR1 as LNHDA and CDR2 as SQIVND (reference sequence). This CDR3 is 14 amino acids long. The CDR3 loop is CAGSREGINQPQHF. The CDR3 region has the DNA TGTGCCGGATCTCGGGAGGGTATCAATCAGCCCCAGCATTTT.

V and J are TRBV11-2 and TRBJ2-5; TRBD2 matches 10 bases. This CDR3 has 18 residues. Germline V gene data show CDR1 as SGHAT and CDR2 as FQNNGV. V lost 5 bases and J lost 2; bases outside the gene matches: 14. The CDR3 sequence is CASSLPPSGGLGQETQYF. CDR3 DNA sequence: TGTGCCAGCAGCCTCCCGCCTAGCGGGGGCCTGGGGCAAGAGACCCAGTACTTC.

This clone was picked up one time. This chain links TRBV27 with TRBJ1-6; D is ambiguous. The V end lost 7 bases, the J end lost 6 bases, and 13 bases lay between the germline ends. Germline V gene lookup returns CDR1 MNHEY and CDR2 SMNVEV (reference sequence). This CDR3 has 14 residues. The CDR3: CASTLSGLNSPLHF. The CDR3 region has the DNA TGTGCCAGCACCCTCAGCGGCCTTAATTCACCCCTCCACTTT.

The chain uses TRBV9 and TRBJ2-7; D remains unclear. The germline V gene has CDR1 SGDLS and CDR2 YYNGEE. The CDR3 is made up of 15 amino acids. Trimming left V 0 bases short and J 1 base short, with 11 bases between. DNA for the CDR3: TGTGCCAGCAGCGTAGAGGCCGATATTTCCTACGAGCAGTACTTC. It encodes CASSVEADISYEQYF.

The chain recombines TRBV4-1 with TRBJ1-1; no definite D call. Germline CDR1 MGHRA, CDR2 YSYEKL. There are 13 residues in the CDR3. Trimming took 3 bases from V and 1 from J, leaving 6 bases between them. The CDR3 region is CASSQTPNTEAFF. The CDR3 nucleotides read TGCGCCAGCAGCCAGACACCGAACACTGAAGCTTTCTTT.

The sample holds one count of this clone. The rearrangement joins TRBV5-1 to TRBJ1-6; D is undetermined. Germline lookup yields CDR1 SGHRS and CDR2 YFSETQ. CDR3 length: 15 amino acids. V was trimmed by 6 bases and J by 9 bases, leaving 19 bases between them. The CDR3: CASTQDATMGSPLHF. CDR3 bases: TGCGCCAGCACCCAGGACGCGACGATGGGTTCACCCCTCCACTTT.

V and J are TRBV14 and TRBJ2-7; D is possibly TRBD1 or TRBD2 (5 bases each). The CDR3 extends over 15 amino acids. Germline V lookup: CDR1 SGHDN, CDR2 FVKESK. Trimming left V 2 bases short and J 1 base short, with 12 bases between. This chain's CDR3 is CASSQSGTPSYEQYF. Here the CDR3 DNA reads TGTGCCAGCAGCCAATCCGGGACGCCGTCCTACGAGCAGTACTTC.

The chain employs TRBV13 and TRBJ1-1; weak D call: TRBD1 (5 bases). V dropped 1 base and J dropped 8 bases, with 11 bases sitting between them. Per germline, CDR1 PRHDT and CDR2 FYEKMQ (reference sequence). This CDR3 contains 13 residues. CDR3 in DNA: TGTGCCAGCAGCTTAGCAGGGAGGACCGAAGCTTTCTTT. This translates into CASSLAGRTEAFF. Combining the CDR3 with reference TRBV13 and TRBJ1-1 gives the whole variable domain AAGVIQSPRHLIKEKRETATLKCYPIPRHDTVYWYQQGPGQDPQFLISFYEKMQSDKGSIPDRFSAQQFSDYHSELNMSSLELGDSALYFCASSLAGRTEAFFGQGTRLTVV.

This clone has a single count. This sequence joins TRBV5-1 and TRBJ2-7; 8 positions match TRBD1. This CDR3 comprises 15 residues. From germline, CDR1 is SGHRS and CDR2 YFSETQ. V shed 2 bases, J shed 2 bases, and the junction held 6 bases outside the gene matches. CDR3 in amino acids: CASSFSGTGPYEQYF. The CDR3 nucleotides read TGCGCCAGCAGCTTTTCGGGGACAGGACCCTACGAGCAGTACTTC.

Here the CDR3 reads CASDRGRSLNTGELFF. The CDR3 nucleotides are TGTGCCAGCGACAGGGGGCGGAGTTTGAACACCGGGGAGCTGTTTTTT. The chain links TRBV28 to TRBJ2-2; 10 bases agree with TRBD1. The CDR3 loop spans 16 amino acids. Germline V gene lookup returns CDR1 MDHEN and CDR2 SYDVKM. V shed 8 bases and J 1 base; nucleotides not matched to a gene: 7.

The chain has TRBV28 and TRBJ2-1; no clear D gene. This CDR3 is built from 16 residues. Germline lookup yields CDR1 MDHEN and CDR2 SYDVKM. The V end lost 1 base, the J end lost 7 bases, and 17 bases lay between the germline ends. The CDR3, as DNA: TGTGCCAGCAGTTTATCGGTCGGCAGCTTTGAGAATGAGCAGTTCTTC. Translation gives CASSLSVGSFENEQFF.

The rearrangement joins TRBV5-1 to TRBJ1-2; TRBD1 aligns across 7 bases. This CDR3 has 17 amino acids. V lost 4 bases, J lost 2 bases, and 14 bases stayed unmatched. The V gene's germline CDR1 is SGHRS and CDR2 YFSETQ. DNA for the CDR3: TGCGCCAGCAGCCTCCAGATTTCAGAAGGGGGCAACTATGGCTACACCTTC. Translated: CASSLQISEGGNYGYTF.

The genes are TRBV6-1 and TRBJ1-4, with D hard to call. Germline CDR1 reads MNHNS; CDR2 reads SASEGT. V lost 7 bases and J lost 4, with 16 bases in between. CDR3 length: 15 amino acids. The CDR3 region is CASTHGGLGNEKLFF. CDR3 bases: TGTGCCAGCACCCACGGTGGTTTGGGTAATGAAAAACTGTTTTTT.

V and J are TRBV19 and TRBJ1-5, with TRBD1 as a possible D gene (6 bases). Between the trimmed V and J ends, which lost 7 bases and 4 bases, there was a span of 11 bases. Germline CDR1 reads LNHDA; CDR2 reads SQIVND (reference sequence). CDR3 length: 13 amino acids. As DNA, the CDR3 is TGTGCCAGTAACCGCAGGGGAAATCAGCCCCAGCATTTT. Protein product: CASNRRGNQPQHF.

The gene calls are TRBV14 and TRBJ1-1; 7 bases are a match to TRBD1. Germline values: CDR1 SGHDN, CDR2 FVKESK. This CDR3 is built from 16 residues. The J segment lost 1 base and the V segment lost 3 bases, leaving 8 bases of the junction unmatched. This chain's CDR3 is CASSQRQGWANTEAFF. The CDR3 DNA sequence: TGTGCCAGCAGCCAGAGACAGGGCTGGGCGAACACTGAAGCTTTCTTT.

The J gene is TRBJ1-5, the V gene TRBV2, with a tentative D call TRBD1 (6 bases). Trimming cost V 7 bases and J 11 bases, with 24 bases left between them. The CDR3 is 15 amino acids. Germline assignment: CDR1 SNHLY and CDR2 FYNNEI. In DNA, the CDR3 is TGTGCCAGCACTAAAGAGACAGGCGGTGGGCTAACCCAGCATTTT. Translated, it gives CASTKETGGGLTQHF.